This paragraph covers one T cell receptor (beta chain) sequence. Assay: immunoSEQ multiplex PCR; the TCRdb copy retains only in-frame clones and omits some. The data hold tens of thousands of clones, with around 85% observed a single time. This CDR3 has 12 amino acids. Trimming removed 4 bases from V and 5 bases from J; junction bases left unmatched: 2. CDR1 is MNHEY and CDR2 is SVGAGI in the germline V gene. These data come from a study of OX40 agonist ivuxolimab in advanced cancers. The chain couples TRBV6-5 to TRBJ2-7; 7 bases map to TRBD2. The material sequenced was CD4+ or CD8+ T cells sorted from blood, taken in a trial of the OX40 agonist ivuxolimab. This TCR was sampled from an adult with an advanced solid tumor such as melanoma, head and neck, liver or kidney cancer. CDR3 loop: CASSSLANEQYF. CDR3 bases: TGTGCCAGCAGTTCACTAGCGAACGAGCAGTACTTC.